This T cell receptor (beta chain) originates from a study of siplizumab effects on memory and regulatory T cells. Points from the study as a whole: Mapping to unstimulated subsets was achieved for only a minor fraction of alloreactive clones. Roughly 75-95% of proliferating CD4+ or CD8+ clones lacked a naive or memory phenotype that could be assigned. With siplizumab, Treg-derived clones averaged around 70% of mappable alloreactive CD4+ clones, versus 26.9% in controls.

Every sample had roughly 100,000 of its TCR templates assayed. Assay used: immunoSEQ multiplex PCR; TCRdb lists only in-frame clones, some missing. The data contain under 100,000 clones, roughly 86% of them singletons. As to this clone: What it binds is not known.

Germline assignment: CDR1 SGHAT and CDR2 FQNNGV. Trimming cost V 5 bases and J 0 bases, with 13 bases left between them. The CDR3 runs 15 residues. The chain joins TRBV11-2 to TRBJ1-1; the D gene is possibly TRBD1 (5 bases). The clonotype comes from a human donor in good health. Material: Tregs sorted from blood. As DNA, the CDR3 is TGTGCCAGCAGCCAGGTTGGGGGTATGAACACTGAAGCTTTCTTT. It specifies CASSQVGGMNTEAFF.